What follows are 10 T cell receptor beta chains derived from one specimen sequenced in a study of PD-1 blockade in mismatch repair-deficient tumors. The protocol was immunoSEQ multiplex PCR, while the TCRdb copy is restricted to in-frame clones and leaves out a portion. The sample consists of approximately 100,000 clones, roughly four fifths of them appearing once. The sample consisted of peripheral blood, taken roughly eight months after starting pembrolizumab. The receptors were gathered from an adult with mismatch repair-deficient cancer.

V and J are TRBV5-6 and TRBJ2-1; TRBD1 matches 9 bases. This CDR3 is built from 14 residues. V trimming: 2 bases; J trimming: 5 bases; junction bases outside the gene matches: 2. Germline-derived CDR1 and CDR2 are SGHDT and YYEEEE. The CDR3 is CASSLGQGNNEQFF. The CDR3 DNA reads TGTGCCAGCAGCTTAGGACAGGGGAACAATGAGCAGTTCTTC.

The CDR3 sequence is CAISENRRGGVGSVNTEAFF. CDR3 bases: TGTGCCATCAGTGAGAATCGAAGGGGGGGCGTCGGGTCGGTGAACACTGAAGCTTTCTTT. V gene TRBV10-3 combines with J gene TRBJ1-1; D perhaps matches TRBD1 (6 bases). Germline V gene lookup returns CDR1 ENHRY and CDR2 SYGVKD. The germline V and J ends were trimmed by 2 bases and 0 bases, with 25 bases remaining between them. This CDR3 has 20 amino acids.

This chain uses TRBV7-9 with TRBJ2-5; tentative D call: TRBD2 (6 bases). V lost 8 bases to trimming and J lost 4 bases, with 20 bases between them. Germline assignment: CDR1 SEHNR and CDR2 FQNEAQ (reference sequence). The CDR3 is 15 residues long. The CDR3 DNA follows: TGTGCCAGCCGAAATAAAAGGAGGGTGGGAGAGACCCAGTACTTC. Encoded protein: CASRNKRRVGETQYF.

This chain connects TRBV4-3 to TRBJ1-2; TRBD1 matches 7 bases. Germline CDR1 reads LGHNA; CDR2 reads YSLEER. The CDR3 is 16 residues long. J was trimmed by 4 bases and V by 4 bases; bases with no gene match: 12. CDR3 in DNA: TGCGCCAGCAGCCCTCAAGGGGACAGACCTATCTATGGCTACACCTTC. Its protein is CASSPQGDRPIYGYTF.

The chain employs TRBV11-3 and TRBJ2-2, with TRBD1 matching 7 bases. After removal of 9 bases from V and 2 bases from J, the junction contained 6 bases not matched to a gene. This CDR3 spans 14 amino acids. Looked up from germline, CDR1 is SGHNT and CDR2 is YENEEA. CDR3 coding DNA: TGTGCCAGTAGACAGGGCTTCAACACCGGGGAGCTGTTTTTT. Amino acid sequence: CASRQGFNTGELFF.

The CDR3 region has the DNA TGTGCCAGCAGTTTCGACATTACCACAGGGAGGAAGTATGGCTACACCTTC. It specifies CASSFDITTGRKYGYTF. The chain employs TRBV7-2 and TRBJ1-2, with D tentatively TRBD1 (6 bases). Germline lookup yields CDR1 SGHTA and CDR2 FQGNSA. The V end lost 6 bases, the J end lost 5 bases, and 25 bases lay between the germline ends. The CDR3 has 17 amino acids. Looking up the rest from reference TRBV7-2 and TRBJ1-2 gives the full variable domain: GAGVSQSPSNKVTEKGKDVELRCDPISGHTALYWYRQSLGQGLEFLIYFQGNSAPDKSGLPSDRFSAERTGGSVSTLTIQRTQQEDSAVYLCASSFDITTGRKYGYTFGSGTRLTVV.

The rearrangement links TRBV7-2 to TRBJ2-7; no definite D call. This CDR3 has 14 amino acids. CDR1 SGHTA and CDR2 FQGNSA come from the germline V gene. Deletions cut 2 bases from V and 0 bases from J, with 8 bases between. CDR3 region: CASSLIKSSYEQYF. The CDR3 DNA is TGTGCCAGCAGCTTAATCAAGAGCTCCTACGAGCAGTACTTC.

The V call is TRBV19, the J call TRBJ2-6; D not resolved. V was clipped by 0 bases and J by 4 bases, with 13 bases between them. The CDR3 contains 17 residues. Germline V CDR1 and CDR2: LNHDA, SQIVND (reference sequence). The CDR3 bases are TGTGCCAGTAGTATAGATTTCCGAGGAACCGGGGCCAACGTCCTGACTTTC. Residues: CASSIDFRGTGANVLTF.

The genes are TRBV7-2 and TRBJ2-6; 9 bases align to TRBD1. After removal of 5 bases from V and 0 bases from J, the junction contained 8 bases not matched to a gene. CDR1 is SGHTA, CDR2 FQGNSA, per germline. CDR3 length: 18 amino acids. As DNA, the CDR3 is TGTGCCAGCAGCCCGACAGGGGGGACTAACTCTGGGGCCAACGTCCTGACTTTC. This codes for CASSPTGGTNSGANVLTF. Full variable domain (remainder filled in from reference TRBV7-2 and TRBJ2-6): GAGVSQSPSNKVTEKGKDVELRCDPISGHTALYWYRQSLGQGLEFLIYFQGNSAPDKSGLPSDRFSAERTGGSVSTLTIQRTQQEDSAVYLCASSPTGGTNSGANVLTFGAGSRLTVL.

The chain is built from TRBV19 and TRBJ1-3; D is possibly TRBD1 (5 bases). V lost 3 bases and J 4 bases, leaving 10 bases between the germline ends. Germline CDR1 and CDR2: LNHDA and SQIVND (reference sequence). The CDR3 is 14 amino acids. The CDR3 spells CASSIRVGGNTIYF. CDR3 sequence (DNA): TGTGCCAGTAGTATCAGGGTAGGAGGAAACACCATATATTTT.